What follows describes a single T cell receptor (beta chain). Participant-reported clinical history was the basis for cohort assignment. The data belong to a study of blood T cell repertoires in COVID-19. Whole-study context: From T cells, B-cell-depleted T cells, or PBMCs came the material, which was cDNA or gDNA.

The CDR3 runs to 14 residues. V lost 6 bases, J lost 5 bases, and 16 bases lay in between. Germline V gene data show CDR1 as MNHEY and CDR2 as SVGAGI. Original methodology: Using reference gene primer amplification, nucleated cell counts were estimated. The table came from immunoSEQ multiplex PCR; TCRdb's copy has only in-frame clones and leaves some out. The V and J calls and clone size come from that table; D and trimming were worked out from the DNA. The sample carries 220,000 or so clones, about 83% recorded once. This chain connects TRBV6-5 to TRBJ1-2; tentatively, D is TRBD1 (6 bases). This clonotype was obtained from a woman aged 45-60 years who had recovered from COVID-19. The sequenced sample was PBMCs or T cells enriched from blood (not recorded which). The CDR3 loop is CASSAYRATYGYTF. In DNA form, the CDR3 reads TGTGCCAGCAGCGCCTACAGGGCCACTTATGGCTACACCTTC.